This paragraph covers one T cell receptor (beta chain) sequence. The antigen remains undetermined. At the end of about 9 days of culture, CD4+ T cells were isolated. Germline V gene lookup returns CDR1 SGHTA and CDR2 FQGTGA. Trimming shortened V by 0 bases and J by 1 base, and 9 bases separated the two germline ends. The CDR3 totals 15 residues. The data are from a study of vaccination effects on CD4 cells after COVID-19. Study at large: BNT162b2 vaccine or mRNA-1273 vaccine was given to participants in two doses. Findings of the study overall: Clonal contraction was marked in infection- and vaccine-induced clones late after vaccination.

The protocol was immunoSEQ multiplex PCR, while the TCRdb copy is restricted to in-frame clones and leaves out a portion. This table has approximately 45,000 clones, 74% appearing once. This specimen consisted of CD4+ T cells from PBMCs cultured without peptide, obtained before COVID-19 vaccination. The rearrangement joins TRBV7-3 to TRBJ1-1; tentative D call: TRBD1 (6 bases). The receptor comes from a human donor who had a prior SARS-CoV-2 infection. This chain's CDR3 is CASSLTGQPNTEAFF. CDR3 DNA: TGTGCCAGCAGCTTAACAGGACAGCCGAACACTGAAGCTTTCTTT.